The clone carrying this T cell receptor (beta chain) was seen repeatedly, ten times or more. As yet, its antigen is unknown. The TCRbeta library incorporated unique molecular identifiers. TCRdb reanalysed the PCR reads using MiXCR and keeps one entry per CDR3 protein. This table holds roughly 280,000 distinct CDR3 sequences, approximately 10% found once. These data belong to a study of T-cell reconstitution after alpha-beta-depleted transplantation in children. Overall study results and limits: T-cell counts and diversity at one year post-transplant came mainly from newly produced T cells.

CDR1 is MDHEN and CDR2 is SYDVKM in the germline V gene. Trimming cost V 6 bases and J 5 bases, with 7 bases left between them. The CDR3 contains 11 residues. This chain uses TRBV28 with TRBJ2-5; D not certain. The receptor was derived from a male patient aged 2 to 9 who had a stem cell transplant for chronic granulomatous disease, so the T cells may come from the graft donor. Sample: peripheral blood, taken 180 days after TCRalphabeta/CD19-depleted stem cell transplant. The DNA for the CDR3 is TGTGCCAGCAGGGATTTGGAGACCCAGTACTTC. Translating gives CASRDLETQYF.